This T cell receptor beta chain was captured by sequencing in a study of CD8 T cells in ankylosing spondylitis. TCRdb reanalysed the 5' RACE reads using MiXCR and keeps one entry per CDR3 protein. The sample lists 250,000 or so distinct CDR3 sequences; about 10% were seen once. The sample holds a few counts of this clonotype. Trimming left V 5 bases short and J 6 bases short, with 17 bases between. The CDR3 spans 14 residues. Germline-derived CDR1 and CDR2 are KGHSH and LQKENI. This sequence joins TRBV18 and TRBJ2-7; D perhaps matches TRBD1 (6 bases). Sequences were obtained from blood, either unsorted or a sorted T cell fraction (not recorded which). The source of this sequence is a male donor with ankylosing spondylitis or in good health (not recorded which). CDR3 region: CASSESGQLLEQYF. The DNA of the CDR3 is TGTGCCAGCTCAGAAAGCGGACAGCTTCTCGAGCAGTACTTC.